A selection of T cell receptor beta chains follows, all from one sample in a study of blood T cell repertoires in COVID-19. Method: immunoSEQ multiplex PCR; TCRdb's copy keeps in-frame clones and lacks some. The data contain about 170,000 clones, about 88% of them singletons. The sample taken for sequencing was peripheral blood. These receptors were collected from a woman of 80 years or more with COVID-19, enrolled during active disease. Both conserved end residues are part of each CDR3. The D gene is left open where the match is weak. Clone size is stated in some rows and not others, as once, few, many or a class when expanded.

>-|-|TRBJ2-2|TRBV6-1
TGTGCCAGCAGTGATGGCGATTATTTGGAGCCCCGGGAGCTGTTTTTT
CASSDGDYLEPRELFF
>-|-|TRBJ2-2|TRBV3-1/TRBV3-2
TGTGCCAGCATCGGGACAAGGGGGGAGCTGTTTTTT
CASIGTRGELFF
>TRBD1|-|TRBJ1-5|TRBV7-2
TGTGCCAGCAGCTTAGTCGGTAAGGGGGCGCAGAATCAGCCCCAGCATTTT
CASSLVGKGAQNQPQHF
>-|-|TRBJ1-1|TRBV24-1
TGTGCCACCAGTAAAGGAGGCACTGAAGCTTTCTTT
CATSKGGTEAFF
>-|-|TRBJ2-3|TRBV5-1
TGCGCCAGCAGCTATGAGCCGACAGGTAAAGCAGATACGCAGTATTTT
CASSYEPTGKADTQYF
>TRBD1|-|TRBJ1-1|TRBV28
TGTGCCAGCAGTGCGGGACAGCTGAACACTGAAGCTTTCTTT
CASSAGQLNTEAFF
>-|-|TRBJ1-2|TRBV2
TGTGCCAGCAGTGAACCGCGGGGGGTCGGTTATGATGGCTACACCTTC
CASSEPRGVGYDGYTF
>TRBD1|-|TRBJ1-1|TRBV9
TGTGCCAGCAGCCCGGGACAGGGGTTCGACACTGAAGCTTTCTTT
CASSPGQGFDTEAFF
>TRBD1|-|TRBJ2-7|TRBV9
TGTGCCAGCAGCAAACGACAGGGGCATTACGAGCAGTACTTC
CASSKRQGHYEQYF
>TRBD2|-|TRBJ2-5|TRBV27
TGTGCCAGCAGTTTACGTTTGGGCGGGAGGGCCCTCCAAGAGACCCAGTACTTC
CASSLRLGGRALQETQYF
>TRBD1|-|TRBJ2-7|TRBV13
TGTGCCAGCAGAGACACCGGGACAGGGGTCGGCGAGCAGTACTTC
CASRDTGTGVGEQYF
>-|-|TRBJ2-1|TRBV12-3/TRBV12-4
TGTGCCAGCAGTTTAGCACAGACCAATGAGCAGTTCTTC
CASSLAQTNEQFF
>-|-|TRBJ1-4|TRBV15
TGTGCCACCAGCAGAGATGCGCGTGCAACTAATGAAAAACTGTTTTTT
CATSRDARATNEKLFF
>TRBD2|-|TRBJ2-1|TRBV14
TGTGCCAGCAGCAGCGGACTAGCGGGAGCCCAGTTCTTC
CASSSGLAGAQFF
>TRBD1|-|TRBJ2-1|TRBV28
TGTGCCAGCAGTTTATTAGGGACAGGGGGACAGTTCTTC
CASSLLGTGGQFF
>TRBD2|-|TRBJ2-7|TRBV5-4
TGTGCCAGCAGCCGAAGCGGGAGTTACGACGAGCAGTACTTC
CASSRSGSYDEQYF
>-|once|TRBJ2-7|TRBV12-3/TRBV12-4
TGTGCCAGCAGCCTACTAGAAATCGAGCAGTACTTC
CASSLLEIEQYF
>-|-|TRBJ2-2|TRBV9
TGTGCCAGCAAGGGAGGAGGGAGGACCGGGGAGCTGTTTTTT
CASKGGGRTGELFF
>TRBD2|-|TRBJ2-1|TRBV10-2
TGCGCCAGCAAAGTGGACGGGGGGGAGGTGATCTGGTCCTACAATGAGCAGTTCTTC
CASKVDGGEVIWSYNEQFF
>TRBD2|once|TRBJ2-1|TRBV19
TGTGCCAGTAGTACACTAGCGGGAGGGTCGGGAGAGCAGTTCTTC
CASSTLAGGSGEQFF
>TRBD2|-|TRBJ2-3|TRBV19
TGTGCCAGCAGGAAAGGAGCGGGAGGTGTTGGAGATACGCAGTATTTT
CASRKGAGGVGDTQYF
>-|-|TRBJ1-4|TRBV4-3
TGCGCCAGCGGGGCAGGGCGGGAAAAACTGTTTTTT
CASGAGREKLFF
>-|few|TRBJ2-7|TRBV12-3/TRBV12-4
TGTGCCAGCAGTTTCGTCCCCTCCTACGAGCAGTACTTC
CASSFVPSYEQYF
>-|-|TRBJ2-1|TRBV11-3
TGTGCCAGCAGCTTCAACGGGGGAAACGGTGATGAGCAGTTCTTC
CASSFNGGNGDEQFF
>-|-|TRBJ1-2|TRBV7-9
TGTGCCAGCAGCTTAGAACAGTCGAGGGTCTATGGCTACACCTTC
CASSLEQSRVYGYTF
>TRBD2|-|TRBJ2-6|TRBV19
TGTGCCAGTACGGAACTAGCGGGGTTCTCTGGGGCCAACGTCCTGACTTTC
CASTELAGFSGANVLTF
>-|few|TRBJ2-4|TRBV27
TGTGCCAGCAGTCTTATGGAACTACTAGCCAAAAACATTCAGTACTTC
CASSLMELLAKNIQYF
>-|-|TRBJ1-4|TRBV10-1
TGCGCCAGCCGACTAGTGGGTGAAAAATTGAAACTGTTTTTT
CASRLVGEKLKLFF
>-|few|TRBJ2-3|TRBV18
TGTGCCAGCTCCGTAATGACAGATACGCAGTATTTT
CASSVMTDTQYF
>-|-|TRBJ1-2|TRBV5-1
TGCGCCAGCAGCTTAGGGGATCAGGATGGCTACACCTTC
CASSLGDQDGYTF
>TRBD2|-|TRBJ2-3|TRBV9
TGTGCCAGCAGCGCCCCACTGGCGGGAGGACCCTCGGATACGCAGTATTTT
CASSAPLAGGPSDTQYF
>-|-|TRBJ2-2|TRBV28
TGTGCCAGCAGTAGGGGACATCGGAACACCGGGGAGCTGTTTTTT
CASSRGHRNTGELFF
>TRBD1|-|TRBJ2-3|TRBV11-3
TGTGCCAGCAGCCTCAGGGGGCCAACAGATACGCAGTATTTT
CASSLRGPTDTQYF
>-|few|TRBJ1-2|TRBV14
TGTGCCAGCAGCCCGTTATCACGGTCCTATGGCTACACCTTC
CASSPLSRSYGYTF
>-|-|TRBJ1-1|TRBV11-3
TGTGCCAGCAGCCCAGATGCGAACACTGAAGCTTTCTTT
CASSPDANTEAFF
>TRBD2|-|TRBJ2-5|TRBV7-8
TGTGCCAGCAGCTTAGCTTTTTCTATAGCGGGACGGGAGACCCAGTACTTC
CASSLAFSIAGRETQYF
>-|-|TRBJ1-4|TRBV5-1
TGCGCCAGCAGCTTGGATTTTCAGGGCTCTAATGAAAAACTGTTTTTT
CASSLDFQGSNEKLFF
>-|-|TRBJ1-6|TRBV18
TGTGCCAGCTCACCAAAGGATAGCCCTCATTCACCCCTCCACTTT
CASSPKDSPHSPLHF
>-|-|TRBJ2-5|TRBV6-2/TRBV6-3
TGTGCCAGCAGCCCCGGGGGGCTAGAGACCCAGTACTTC
CASSPGGLETQYF
>-|-|TRBJ1-3|TRBV3-1/TRBV3-2
TGTGCCAGCAGCCAAGACCGGTCGGGGACTGGCTCTGGAAACACCATATATTTT
CASSQDRSGTGSGNTIYF
>TRBD2|-|TRBJ2-7|TRBV3-1/TRBV3-2
TGTGCCAGCAGCCAAGGCAGCGGGGCCCCCTACGAGCAGTACTTC
CASSQGSGAPYEQYF
>TRBD1|-|TRBJ2-7|TRBV7-2
TGTGCCAGCAGCGTCCAGCCGGGACAGATATCCTACGAGCAGTACTTC
CASSVQPGQISYEQYF
>TRBD1|-|TRBJ2-7|TRBV5-1
TGCGCCAGCAGCTTGGGTCTGGACAGGGGTTCCTACGAGCAGTACTTC
CASSLGLDRGSYEQYF
>-|-|TRBJ2-5|TRBV6-1
TGTGCCAGCAGTGGCCAGCGAGGGAGCTCCCGGGAGACCCAGTACTTC
CASSGQRGSSRETQYF
>-|-|TRBJ1-5|TRBV21-1
TGTGCCAGCGGTGACAGGGGCAATCAGCCCCAGCATTTT
CASGDRGNQPQHF
>TRBD2|few|TRBJ2-7|TRBV28
TGTGCCAGCAGTTTTACGGGACTAGCGGGTGACCTCTCCTACGAGCAGTACTTC
CASSFTGLAGDLSYEQYF